The clone carrying this T cell receptor (beta chain) has just a few counts. Its antigen is unknown. The sample is drawn from a study of post-analysis software for immune sequencing data. Each TCR beta cDNA library carried unique molecular identifiers. A single record per CDR3 protein comes from TCRdb applying MiXCR to the PCR reads. The sample contains 750,000 to 900,000 distinct CDR3 sequences, around 42% of which appear only once. Germline V lookup: CDR1 SGHTA, CDR2 FQGNSA. The length of the CDR3 is 17 residues. V gave up 5 bases and J gave up 1 base; unmatched junction bases: 11. Study results and limitations: Controls showed lower frequencies than patients for 5 or 6 TRBV segments, and TRBV5-6, TRBV5-1 and TRBV20-1 were among these.

This TCR was recovered from a girl under 18 with multiple sclerosis. The chain uses TRBV7-2 and TRBJ2-7; 10 positions agree with TRBD2. The sample taken for sequencing was blood. The CDR3 DNA reads TGTGCCAGCAGCGAACCGAAACTAGCGGGGCTATCCTACGAGCAGTACTTC. Protein sequence: CASSEPKLAGLSYEQYF.